Listed below are T cell receptor beta chains from one sample, sequenced in a study of blood T cells in healthy people across ages. TCRdb re-called the 5' RACE reads through MiXCR, storing one row per CDR3 protein. The table lists about 780,000 distinct CDR3 sequences, roughly 24% of them singletons. The same sample was also studied in work on T cells of mothers and their children.

Material: blood. The receptors shown here come from a boy younger than 18 in good health. Each CDR3 is given with its conserved first and last residue. Fields, in order: D gene, V gene, clone size, J gene, CDR3 length, CDR3 protein, CDR3 DNA. D genes are given only for firm matches. For some rows the clone size is stated as once, few or many, or as a class when expanded; others skip it.

D: -; V: TRBV28; size: -; J: TRBJ2-7; length: 12; CDR3: CASSLPTPEQYF; DNA: TGTGCCAGCAGTTTACCCACTCCCGAGCAGTACTTC
D: TRBD2; V: TRBV5-1; size: -; J: TRBJ2-5; length: 13; CDR3: CASGSGDQETQYF; DNA: TGCGCCAGCGGCAGCGGGGACCAAGAGACCCAGTACTTC
D: -; V: TRBV5-1; size: -; J: TRBJ2-7; length: 15; CDR3: CASRLAAGYTYEQYF; DNA: TGCGCCAGCCGCCTTGCAGCGGGTTATACCTACGAGCAGTACTTC
D: -; V: TRBV7-2; size: -; J: TRBJ1-4; length: 15; CDR3: CASSSGNTPRVKLFF; DNA: TGTGCCAGCAGCTCCGGAAACACTCCCAGGGTTAAACTGTTTTTT
D: -; V: TRBV29-1; size: -; J: TRBJ2-6; length: 14; CDR3: CSVVAGSGANVLTF; DNA: TGCAGCGTTGTGGCAGGGTCTGGGGCCAACGTCCTGACTTTC
D: TRBD1; V: TRBV5-5; size: -; J: TRBJ1-2; length: 15; CDR3: CASSTRTGLVYGYTF; DNA: TGTGCCAGCAGCACCCGGACAGGGCTAGTCTATGGCTACACCTTC
D: -; V: TRBV11-2; size: -; J: TRBJ1-2; length: 11; CDR3: CASSLIYTAIF; DNA: TGTGCCAGCAGCTTAATCTACACAGCCATCTTC
D: TRBD2; V: TRBV20-1; size: few; J: TRBJ2-5; length: 14; CDR3: CSALQRGGQETQYF; DNA: TGCAGTGCTCTGCAGCGGGGGGGCCAGGAGACCCAGTACTTC
D: -; V: TRBV7-9; size: few; J: TRBJ1-6; length: 14; CDR3: CASSIEQFNSPLHF; DNA: TGTGCCAGCAGCATTGAACAGTTTAATTCACCCCTCCACTTT
D: -; V: TRBV18; size: -; J: TRBJ1-5; length: 14; CDR3: CASSPNQGNQPQHF; DNA: TGTGCCAGCTCACCGAACCAGGGCAATCAGCCCCAGCATTTT
D: -; V: TRBV6-5; size: -; J: TRBJ1-4; length: 14; CDR3: CASSKTATNEKLFF; DNA: TGTGCCAGCAGTAAAACCGCAACTAATGAAAAACTGTTTTTT